This T cell receptor (beta chain) was identified during a study of neoadjuvant nivolumab and ipilimumab in lung cancer. Germline CDR1 and CDR2: PRHDT and FYEKMQ (reference sequence). Trimming took 4 bases from V and 2 from J, leaving 12 bases between them. The CDR3 length is 14 residues. The sample holds a few counts of this clone. Data came from immunoSEQ multiplex PCR; TCRdb stores just in-frame clones and leaves some out. The data show some 6,500 clones, approximately 76% seen once. The sequencing here drew on tumor tissue, taken after neoadjuvant nivolumab, alone or with ipilimumab, at or shortly before surgery. This sequence joins TRBV13 and TRBJ2-7, with TRBD1 as a possible D gene (6 bases). The receptor's source is an adult with non-small cell lung cancer. The CDR3 here is CASSSSGTTYEQYF. The CDR3 region has the DNA TGTGCCAGCAGCTCCTCCGGGACAACCTACGAGCAGTACTTC.